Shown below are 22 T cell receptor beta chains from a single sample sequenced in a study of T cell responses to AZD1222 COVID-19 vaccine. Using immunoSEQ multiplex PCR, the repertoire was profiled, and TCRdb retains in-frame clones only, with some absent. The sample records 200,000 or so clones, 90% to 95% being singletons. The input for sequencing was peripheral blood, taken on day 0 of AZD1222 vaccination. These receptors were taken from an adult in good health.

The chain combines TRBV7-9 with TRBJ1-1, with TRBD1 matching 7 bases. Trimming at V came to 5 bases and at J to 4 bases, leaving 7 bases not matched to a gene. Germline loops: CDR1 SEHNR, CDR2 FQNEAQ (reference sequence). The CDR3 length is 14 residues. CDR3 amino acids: CASSPRQGATEAFF. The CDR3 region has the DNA TGTGCCAGCAGCCCTCGACAGGGCGCCACTGAAGCTTTCTTT.

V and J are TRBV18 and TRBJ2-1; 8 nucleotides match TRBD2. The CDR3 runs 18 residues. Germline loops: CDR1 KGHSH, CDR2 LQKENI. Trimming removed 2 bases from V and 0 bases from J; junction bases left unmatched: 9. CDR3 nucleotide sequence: TGTGCCAGCTCACCAGGGGCGGGAGGTACCCACTCCTACAATGAGCAGTTCTTC. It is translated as CASSPGAGGTHSYNEQFF.

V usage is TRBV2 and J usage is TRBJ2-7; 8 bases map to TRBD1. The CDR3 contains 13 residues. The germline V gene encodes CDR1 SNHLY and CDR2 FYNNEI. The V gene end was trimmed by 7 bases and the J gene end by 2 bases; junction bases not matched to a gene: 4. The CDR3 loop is CASMYRGAYEQYF. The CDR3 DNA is TGTGCCAGCATGTACAGGGGGGCCTACGAGCAGTACTTC. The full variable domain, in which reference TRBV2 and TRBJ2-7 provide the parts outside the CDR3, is EPEVTQTPSHQVTQMGQEVILRCVPISNHLYFYWYRQILGQKVEFLVSFYNNEISEKSEIFDDQFSVERPDGSNFTLKIRSTKLEDSAMYFCASMYRGAYEQYFGPGTRLTVT.

CDR3 region: CASTLAGSSYNEQFF. In nucleotides, the CDR3 is TGCGCCAGCACACTAGCGGGGAGCTCCTACAATGAGCAGTTCTTC. The V call is TRBV5-1, the J call TRBJ2-1; 10 nucleotides agree with TRBD2. The CDR3 consists of 15 residues. V shed 6 bases, J shed 0 bases, and the junction held 3 bases outside the gene matches. Germline V gene sequence: CDR1 SGHRS, CDR2 YFSETQ.

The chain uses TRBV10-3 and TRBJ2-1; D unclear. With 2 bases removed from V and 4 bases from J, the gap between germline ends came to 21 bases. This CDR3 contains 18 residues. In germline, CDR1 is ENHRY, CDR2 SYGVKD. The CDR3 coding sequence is TGTGCCATCAGTGAGAAAGGGCAGGCTCTGAAATTATACAATGAGCAGTTCTTC. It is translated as CAISEKGQALKLYNEQFF.

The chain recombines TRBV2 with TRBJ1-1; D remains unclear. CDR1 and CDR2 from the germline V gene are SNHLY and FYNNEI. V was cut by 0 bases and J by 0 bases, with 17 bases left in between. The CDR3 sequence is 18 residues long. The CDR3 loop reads CASSEAPYYDLLNTEAFF. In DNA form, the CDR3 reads TGTGCCAGCAGTGAAGCGCCCTATTATGACCTACTGAACACTGAAGCTTTCTTT.

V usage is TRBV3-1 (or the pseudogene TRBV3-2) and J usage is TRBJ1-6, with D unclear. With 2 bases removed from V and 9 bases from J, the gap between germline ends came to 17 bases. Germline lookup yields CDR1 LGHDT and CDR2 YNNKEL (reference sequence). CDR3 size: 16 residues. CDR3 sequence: CASSQNGGRSGSPLHF. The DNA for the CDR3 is TGTGCCAGCAGCCAAAACGGAGGCAGGTCGGGTTCACCCCTCCACTTT.

The CDR3 nucleotides read TGTGCCAGCAGCCCGGGACTAGCGGTCTACAATGAGCAGTTCTTC. Its translation is CASSPGLAVYNEQFF. This rearrangement joins TRBV7-3 to TRBJ2-1; TRBD2 agrees at 11 bases. The CDR3 runs to 15 residues. Germline V CDR1 and CDR2: SGHTA, FQGTGA. The ends lost 5 bases at V and 3 bases at J; junction bases unmatched: 3. The full variable domain, rest sourced from reference TRBV7-3 and TRBJ2-1, is GAGVSQTPSNKVTEKGKYVELRCDPISGHTALYWYRQSLGQGPEFLIYFQGTGAADDSGLPNDRFFAVRPEGSVSTLKIQRTERGDSAVYLCASSPGLAVYNEQFFGPGTRLTVL.

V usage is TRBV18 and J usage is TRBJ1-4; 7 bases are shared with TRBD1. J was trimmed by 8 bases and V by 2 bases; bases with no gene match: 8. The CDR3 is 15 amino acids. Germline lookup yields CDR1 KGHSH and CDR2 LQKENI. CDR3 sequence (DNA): TGTGCCAGCTCACCAACGGGACAGTTAGGCGAAAAACTGTTTTTT. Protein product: CASSPTGQLGEKLFF.

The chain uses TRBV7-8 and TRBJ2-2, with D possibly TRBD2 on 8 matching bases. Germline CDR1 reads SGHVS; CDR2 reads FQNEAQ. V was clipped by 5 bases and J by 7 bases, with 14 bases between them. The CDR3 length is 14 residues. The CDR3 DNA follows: TGTGCCAGCAGCCCCGGGAGGGGGCTCGGGGAGCTGTTTTTT. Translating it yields CASSPGRGLGELFF.

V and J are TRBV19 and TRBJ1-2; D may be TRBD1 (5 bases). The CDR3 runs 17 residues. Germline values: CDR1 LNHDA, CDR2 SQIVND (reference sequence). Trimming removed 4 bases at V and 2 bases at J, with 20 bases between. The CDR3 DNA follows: TGTGCCAGTAGTAAAAGGGACGGTCAAACGAGAAACTATGGCTACACCTTC. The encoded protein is CASSKRDGQTRNYGYTF.

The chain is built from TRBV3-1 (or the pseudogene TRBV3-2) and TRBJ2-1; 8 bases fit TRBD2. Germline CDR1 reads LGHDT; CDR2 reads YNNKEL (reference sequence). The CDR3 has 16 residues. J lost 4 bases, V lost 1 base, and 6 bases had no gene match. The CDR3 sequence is CASSQAGKREYNEQFF. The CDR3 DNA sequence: TGTGCCAGCAGCCAAGCAGGTAAGCGGGAGTACAATGAGCAGTTCTTC.

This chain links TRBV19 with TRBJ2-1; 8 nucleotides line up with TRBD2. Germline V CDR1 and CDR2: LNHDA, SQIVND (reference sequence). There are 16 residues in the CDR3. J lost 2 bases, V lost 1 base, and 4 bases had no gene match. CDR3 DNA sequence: TGTGCCAGTAGTATAGGGGCTAGCGGGCCCTACAATGAGCAGTTCTTC. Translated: CASSIGASGPYNEQFF.

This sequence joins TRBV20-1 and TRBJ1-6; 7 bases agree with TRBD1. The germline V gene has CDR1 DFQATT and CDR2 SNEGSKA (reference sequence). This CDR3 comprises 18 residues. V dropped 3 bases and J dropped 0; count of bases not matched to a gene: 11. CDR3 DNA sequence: TGCAGTGCTAGTAGTCCCAGGGGGGGCGCCTCCTATAATTCACCCCTCCACTTT. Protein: CSASSPRGGASYNSPLHF.

The DNA of the CDR3 is TGTGCCAGCAGCTTGGCCGGGGGGGCCCAGGGGAGGGAGCTGTTTTTT. This sequence encodes CASSLAGGAQGRELFF. This sequence joins TRBV5-4 and TRBJ2-2; 8 nucleotides match TRBD2. Per germline, CDR1 SGHNT and CDR2 YYREEE (reference sequence). Unmatched junction bases numbered 10, after V lost 0 bases and J lost 9 bases. The length of the CDR3 is 16 residues.

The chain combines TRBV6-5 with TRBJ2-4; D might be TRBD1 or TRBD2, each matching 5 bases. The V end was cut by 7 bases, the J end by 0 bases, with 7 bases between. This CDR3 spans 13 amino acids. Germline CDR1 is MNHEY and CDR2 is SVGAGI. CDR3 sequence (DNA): TGTGCCAGCATGGGGGTAGCCAAAAACATTCAGTACTTC. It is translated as CASMGVAKNIQYF.

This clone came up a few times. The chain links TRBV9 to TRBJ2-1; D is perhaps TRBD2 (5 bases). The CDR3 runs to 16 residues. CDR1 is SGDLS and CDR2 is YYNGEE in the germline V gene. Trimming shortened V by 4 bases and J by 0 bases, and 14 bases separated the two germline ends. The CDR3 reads CASSPSGMSSYNEQFF. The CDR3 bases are TGTGCCAGCAGCCCCTCCGGGATGAGCTCCTACAATGAGCAGTTCTTC.

The CDR3, as DNA: TGTGCCAGCAGCGTAGCCCTACCCCCGTCTAGTGGGCAGTTCTTC. This gives the protein CASSVALPPSSGQFF. V is TRBV9 and J is TRBJ2-1, with D uncertain. This CDR3 contains 15 residues. Germline V CDR1 and CDR2: SGDLS, YYNGEE. Trimming took 0 bases from V and 12 from J, leaving 19 bases between them.

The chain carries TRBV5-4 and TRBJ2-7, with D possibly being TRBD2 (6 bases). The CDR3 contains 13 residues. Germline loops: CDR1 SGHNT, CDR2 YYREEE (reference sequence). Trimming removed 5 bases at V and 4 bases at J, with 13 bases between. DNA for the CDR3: TGTGCCAGCAGGGTTAGCGGAACTTACGAGCAGTACTTC. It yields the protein CASRVSGTYEQYF. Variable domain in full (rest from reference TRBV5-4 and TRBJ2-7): ETGVTQSPTHLIKTRGQQVTLRCSSQSGHNTVSWYQQALGQGPQFIFQYYREEENGRGNFPPRFSGLQFPNYSSELNVNALELDDSALYLCASRVSGTYEQYFGPGTRLTVT.

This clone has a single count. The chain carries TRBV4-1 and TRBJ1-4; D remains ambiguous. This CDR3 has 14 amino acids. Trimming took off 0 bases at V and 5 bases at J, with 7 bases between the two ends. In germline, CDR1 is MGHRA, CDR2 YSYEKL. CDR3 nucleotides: TGCGCCAGCAGCCAAGATCCCGGGAATGAAAAACTGTTTTTT. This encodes CASSQDPGNEKLFF.

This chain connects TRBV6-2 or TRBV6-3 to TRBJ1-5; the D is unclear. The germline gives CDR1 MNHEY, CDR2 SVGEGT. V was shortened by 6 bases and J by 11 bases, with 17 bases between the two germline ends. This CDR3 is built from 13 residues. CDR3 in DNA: TGTGCCAGCAGCCCAGTCGTCTCAAGTGCCCAGCATTTT. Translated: CASSPVVSSAQHF.

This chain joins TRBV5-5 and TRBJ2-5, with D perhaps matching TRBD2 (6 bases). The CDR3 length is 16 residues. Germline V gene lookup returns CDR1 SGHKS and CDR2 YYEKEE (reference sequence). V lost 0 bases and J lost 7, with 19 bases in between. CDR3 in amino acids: CASSLASLDFGGTQYF. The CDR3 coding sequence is TGTGCCAGCAGCTTGGCCAGTCTCGACTTCGGGGGGACCCAGTACTTC.